The TCR beta chain under discussion was sequenced for a study of post-analysis software for immune sequencing data. Study-level information: The patients showed relapsing-remitting, secondary progressive and progressive-relapsing multiple sclerosis courses.

V shed 5 bases and J shed 1 base, with 12 bases lying between them. The germline V gene encodes CDR1 SGHTA and CDR2 FQGTGA. This CDR3 comprises 14 residues. The TCR beta cDNA libraries contained unique molecular identifiers. TCRdb processed the PCR reads anew with MiXCR; each CDR3 protein has one entry. Here the sample spans about 820,000 distinct CDR3 sequences, about 50% being singletons. This clonotype was recorded a few times. Its antigen is undetermined. Study-level points and caveats: Samples from a shared batch, those prepared together, strongly co-clustered by F measure. Diversity measured as normalized Chao1 was significantly lower in multiple sclerosis patients than in controls. Controls showed lower frequencies than patients for a handful of TRBV segments, and TRBV5-6, TRBV5-1 and TRBV20-1 were among these.

The specimen was blood. This receptor was taken from a girl under 18 with multiple sclerosis. The chain is built from TRBV7-3 and TRBJ2-7, with D tentatively TRBD1 or TRBD2 (5 bases each). The CDR3 DNA follows: TGTGCCAGCAGCCCTCCGGGACGGTCCTACGAGCAGTACTTC. It is translated as CASSPPGRSYEQYF. The full variable domain, its missing parts supplied by reference TRBV7-3 and TRBJ2-7, is GAGVSQTPSNKVTEKGKYVELRCDPISGHTALYWYRQSLGQGPEFLIYFQGTGAADDSGLPNDRFFAVRPEGSVSTLKIQRTERGDSAVYLCASSPPGRSYEQYFGPGTRLTVT.